Listed here are 10 T cell receptor beta chains from one sample, sequenced in a study of PD-L1 blockade in urothelial cancer. The method was immunoSEQ multiplex PCR; TCRdb's version includes in-frame clones alone and lacks a portion of them. This table has tens of thousands of clones, 90% appearing once. Sequenced here: PBMCs, sampled around atezolizumab (anti-PD-L1) treatment. These receptors all come from a man in his sixties with urothelial cancer.

The CDR3 bases are TGTGCCAGCAGTTGGGACAGATCCTACGAGCAGTACTTC. It specifies CASSWDRSYEQYF. V and J are TRBV25-1 and TRBJ2-7; 7 bases line up with TRBD1. V was pared by 5 bases and J by 1 base, with 2 bases of the junction left unmatched. CDR3 length: 13 residues. The germline V gene encodes CDR1 MGHDK and CDR2 SYGVNS.

This clone was observed a handful of times. This chain links TRBV5-4 with TRBJ1-2, with D unclear. The ends were cut back, 0 bases at V and 6 bases at J, with 9 bases in the middle. Germline V gives CDR1 SGHNT, CDR2 YYREEE (reference sequence). The CDR3 has 13 residues. CDR3 nucleotides: TGTGCCAGCAGCTTGGGGGCCACGAATGGCTACACCTTC. As protein: CASSLGATNGYTF.

This sequence joins TRBV11-2 and TRBJ2-1; D unclear. The CDR3 spans 16 residues. Trimming stripped 1 base from V and 0 bases from J, with 10 bases between. Germline V CDR1 and CDR2: SGHAT, FQNNGV. In DNA form, the CDR3 reads TGTGCCAGCAGCTTAGGCTGGGCCCACTCCTACAATGAGCAGTTCTTC. The encoded protein is CASSLGWAHSYNEQFF.

The CDR3: CASSLAYSSYNEQFF. The CDR3 bases are TGTGCCAGCAGCTTGGCGTATAGCTCCTACAATGAGCAGTTCTTC. The rearrangement uses TRBV5-8 and TRBJ2-1, with D uncertain. The CDR3 spans 15 residues. Germline V gene data show CDR1 as SGHTS and CDR2 as YDEGEE. V was cut by 0 bases and J by 0 bases, with 7 bases left in between. The full variable domain, completed using reference TRBV5-8 and TRBJ2-1, is EAGVTQSPTHLIKTRGQQATLRCSPISGHTSVYWYQQALGLGLQFLLWYDEGEERNRGNFPPRFSGRQFPNYSSELNVNALELEDSALYLCASSLAYSSYNEQFFGPGTRLTVL.

This chain connects TRBV6-5 to TRBJ2-3; TRBD1 aligns across 9 bases. CDR3 length: 16 amino acids. CDR1 and CDR2 (germline): MNHEY, SVGAGI. V was clipped by 4 bases and J by 2 bases; unmatched bases: 7. CDR3 residues: CASSLTGGPATDTQYF. The CDR3 nucleotides are TGTGCCAGCAGTTTGACAGGGGGACCAGCCACAGATACGCAGTATTTT.

This sequence joins TRBV5-1 and TRBJ2-2; 8 bases align to TRBD2. This CDR3 is built from 14 residues. The V and J ends lost 7 bases and 4 bases, in that order; junction bases with no gene match: 6. Germline V gene lookup returns CDR1 SGHRS and CDR2 YFSETQ. The CDR3, as DNA: TGCGCCAGCTCCAGCGGGGGCGGCACCGGGGAGCTGTTTTTT. Its translation is CASSSGGGTGELFF.

The chain couples TRBV30 to TRBJ2-7; a possible D gene is TRBD1 (5 bases). CDR3 length: 12 residues. Trimming removed 4 bases from V and 2 bases from J, with 9 bases in between. The germline V gene has CDR1 GTSNPN and CDR2 SVGIG (reference sequence). The CDR3 sequence: CAWKQGPYEQYF. The CDR3 nucleotides read TGTGCCTGGAAGCAGGGTCCCTACGAGCAGTACTTC.

V and J are TRBV5-4 and TRBJ1-2; D possibly corresponds to TRBD1 (5 bases). Germline V lookup: CDR1 SGHNT, CDR2 YYREEE (reference sequence). V was pared by 4 bases and J by 5 bases, with 9 bases between. The CDR3 is 12 residues long. The CDR3 bases are TGTGCCAGCAGCCGTGACAGTTATGGCTACACCTTC. Its translation: CASSRDSYGYTF.

Worth noting for this clone: Different DNA sequences within this sample yield the same CDR3. V and J are TRBV5-1 and TRBJ2-2, with D possibly TRBD1 on 6 matching bases. Germline V CDR1 and CDR2: SGHRS, YFSETQ. This CDR3 spans 15 amino acids. V dropped 2 bases and J dropped 3 bases, with 11 bases sitting between them. CDR3 residues: CASSLQGRDTGELFF. CDR3 DNA sequence: TGCGCCAGCAGCTTACAGGGAAGGGACACCGGGGAGCTGTTTTTT.

CDR3 in amino acids: CAWRRTSGSPGIEQYF. DNA of the CDR3: TGTGCCTGGAGGAGGACTAGCGGGAGTCCAGGAATCGAGCAGTACTTC. The chain uses TRBV30 and TRBJ2-7; 13 bases map to TRBD2. Looked up from germline, CDR1 is GTSNPN and CDR2 is SVGIG (reference sequence). The CDR3 is made up of 16 amino acids. V was pared by 3 bases and J by 6 bases, with 11 bases of the junction left unmatched. Complete variable domain (other parts from reference TRBV30 and TRBJ2-7): SQTIHQWPATLVQPVGSPLSLECTVEGTSNPNLYWYRQAAGRGLQLLFYSVGIGQISSEVPQNLSASRPQDRQFILSSKKLLLSDSGFYLCAWRRTSGSPGIEQYFGPGTRLTVT.